These T cell receptor beta chains were read from a single sample in a study of blood T cell repertoires in COVID-19. Assay used: immunoSEQ multiplex PCR; TCRdb lists only in-frame clones, some missing. Of 120,000 to 150,000 clones listed, 65% to 85% were seen once; the top ten hold less than 6%. Source material: PBMCs or T cells enriched from blood (not recorded which). These receptors were collected from a woman in her forties or fifties who had been exposed to COVID-19. Both conserved end residues are part of each CDR3. D genes are given only for firm matches. Expanded clones are given a class, and other clones once, few, many or no size at all.

abundance,v_gene,j_gene,d_gene,CDR3nt,CDR3aa
NA,TRBV19,TRBJ1-5,NA,TGTGCCAGTAGTGGGGGGAGAGGGAAGGGTCAGCCCCAGCATTTT,CASSGGRGKGQPQHF
few,TRBV5-1,TRBJ1-1,NA,TGCGCCAGCAGCCCTTTGTCGGTGGACACTGAAGCTTTCTTT,CASSPLSVDTEAFF
NA,TRBV6-6,TRBJ2-7,NA,TGTGCCAGCACCCCCTATGGGGGCGCCTACGAGCAGTACTTC,CASTPYGGAYEQYF
NA,TRBV7-9,TRBJ2-5,TRBD1,TGTGCCAGCAGCAGCCGAAAGGGGGCTGCAGAGACCCAGTACTTC,CASSSRKGAAETQYF
NA,TRBV7-2,TRBJ2-7,NA,TGTGCCAGCAGGCCGGGTTATGGCTACGAGCAGTACTTC,CASRPGYGYEQYF
NA,TRBV5-6,TRBJ2-7,NA,TGTGCCAGCAGCTTCCCCGTCTCCCTAAACGGGGAATACGAGCAGTACTTC,CASSFPVSLNGEYEQYF
NA,TRBV19,TRBJ2-1,TRBD1,TGTGCCAGCACTCGGGACAGGGTGGAGCAGTTCTTC,CASTRDRVEQFF
NA,TRBV5-1,TRBJ2-7,NA,TGCGCCAGCAGCTTTGGCAGGGGTTCTATCCATTACGAGCAGTACTTC,CASSFGRGSIHYEQYF
few,TRBV10-1,TRBJ2-2,NA,TGCGCCAGCAGTGGTTTATTCGGTACCGGGGAGCTGTTTTTT,CASSGLFGTGELFF
NA,TRBV7-9,TRBJ2-7,TRBD1,TGTGCCAGCAGCTTTATTGCCGGGACAGGGTCTCACGAGCAGTACTTC,CASSFIAGTGSHEQYF
NA,TRBV5-1,TRBJ2-5,TRBD1,TGCGCCAGCAGCTTGGACAGGGGGCGGGAGACCCAGTACTTC,CASSLDRGRETQYF